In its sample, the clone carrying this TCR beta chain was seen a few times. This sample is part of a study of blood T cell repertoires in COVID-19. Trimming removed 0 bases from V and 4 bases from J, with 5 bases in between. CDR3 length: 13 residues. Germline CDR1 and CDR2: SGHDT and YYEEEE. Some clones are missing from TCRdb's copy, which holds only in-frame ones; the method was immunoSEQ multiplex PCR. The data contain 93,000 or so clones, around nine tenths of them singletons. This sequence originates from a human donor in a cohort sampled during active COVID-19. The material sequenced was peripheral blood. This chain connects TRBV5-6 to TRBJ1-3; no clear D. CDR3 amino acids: CASSLVQGNTIYF. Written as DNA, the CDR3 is TGTGCCAGCAGCTTGGTACAGGGAAACACCATATATTTT.